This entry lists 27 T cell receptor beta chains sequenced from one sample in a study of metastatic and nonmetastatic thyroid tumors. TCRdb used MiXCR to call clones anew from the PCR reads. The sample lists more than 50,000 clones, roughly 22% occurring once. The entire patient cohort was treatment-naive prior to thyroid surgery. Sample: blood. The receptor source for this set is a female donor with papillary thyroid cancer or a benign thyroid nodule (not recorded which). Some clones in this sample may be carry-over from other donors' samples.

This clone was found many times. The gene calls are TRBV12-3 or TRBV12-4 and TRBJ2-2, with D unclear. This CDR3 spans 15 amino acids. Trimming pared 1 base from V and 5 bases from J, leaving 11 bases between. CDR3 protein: CASSLDNSPTGELFF. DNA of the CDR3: TGTGCCAGCAGTTTAGACAACTCGCCGACCGGGGAGCTGTTTTTT.

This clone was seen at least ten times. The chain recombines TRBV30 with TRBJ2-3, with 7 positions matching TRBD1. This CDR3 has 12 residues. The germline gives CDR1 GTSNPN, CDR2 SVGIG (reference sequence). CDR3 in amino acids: CASGQGTDTQYF. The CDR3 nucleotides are TGTGCATCCGGACAGGGCACAGATACGCAGTATTTT.

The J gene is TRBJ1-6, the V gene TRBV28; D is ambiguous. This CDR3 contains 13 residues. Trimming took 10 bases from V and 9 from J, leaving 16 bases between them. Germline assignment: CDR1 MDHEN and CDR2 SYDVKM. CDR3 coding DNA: TGTGCCACCCTGGGCGTACTAGGTTCACCCCTCCACTTT. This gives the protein CATLGVLGSPLHF.

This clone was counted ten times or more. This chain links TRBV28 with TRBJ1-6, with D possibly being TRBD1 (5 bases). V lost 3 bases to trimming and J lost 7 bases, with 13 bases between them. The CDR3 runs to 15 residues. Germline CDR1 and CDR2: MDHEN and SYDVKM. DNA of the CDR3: TGTGCCAGCAGTTTTGAGGGGAACAGAAATTCACCCCTCCACTTT. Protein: CASSFEGNRNSPLHF.

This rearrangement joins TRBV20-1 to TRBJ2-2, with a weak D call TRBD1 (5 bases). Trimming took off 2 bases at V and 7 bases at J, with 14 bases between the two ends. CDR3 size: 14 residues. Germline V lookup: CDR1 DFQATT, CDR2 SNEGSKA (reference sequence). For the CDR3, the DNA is TGCAGTGCTAGATTAGCAGGGTGGGACGGGGAGCTGTTTTTT. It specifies CSARLAGWDGELFF.

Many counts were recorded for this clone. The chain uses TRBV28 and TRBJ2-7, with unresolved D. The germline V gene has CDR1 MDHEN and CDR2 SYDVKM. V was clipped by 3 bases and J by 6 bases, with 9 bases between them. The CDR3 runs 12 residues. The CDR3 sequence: CASSLAAREQYF. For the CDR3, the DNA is TGTGCCAGCAGTTTGGCGGCCCGCGAGCAGTACTTC.

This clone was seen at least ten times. The CDR3 here is CASSSPKGTSETYEQYF. The CDR3 coding sequence is TGTGCCAGCAGCTCTCCTAAGGGGACTAGCGAGACCTACGAGCAGTACTTC. The chain has TRBV11-1 and TRBJ2-7; 10 bases match TRBD2. From germline, CDR1 is SGHAT and CDR2 FQDESV (reference sequence). The CDR3 has 17 residues. V lost 4 bases to trimming and J lost 2 bases; unmatched junction nucleotides: 11. Full variable domain (outside the CDR3, taken from reference TRBV11-1 and TRBJ2-7): EAEVAQSPRYKITEKSQAVAFWCDPISGHATLYWYRQILGQGPELLVQFQDESVVDDSQLPKDRFSAERLKGVDSTLKIQPAELGDSAMYLCASSSPKGTSETYEQYFGPGTRLTVT.

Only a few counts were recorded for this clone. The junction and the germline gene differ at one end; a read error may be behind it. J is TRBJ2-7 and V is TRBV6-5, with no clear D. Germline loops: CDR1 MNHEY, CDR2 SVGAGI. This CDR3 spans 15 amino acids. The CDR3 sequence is CASSYVAILSYEQYF. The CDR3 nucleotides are TGTGCCAGTAGTTACGTCGCGATCCTCTCCTACGAGCAGTACTTC.

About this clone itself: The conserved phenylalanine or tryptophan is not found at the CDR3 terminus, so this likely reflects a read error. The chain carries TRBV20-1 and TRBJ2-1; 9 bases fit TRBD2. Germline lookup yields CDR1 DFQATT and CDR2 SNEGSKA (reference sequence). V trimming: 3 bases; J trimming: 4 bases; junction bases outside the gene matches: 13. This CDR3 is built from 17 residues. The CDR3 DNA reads TGCAGTGCTAGTGAAAGGGCGGGAGGGCAGGTTTACAATGAGCAGTTCATC. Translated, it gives CSASERAGGQVYNEQFI.

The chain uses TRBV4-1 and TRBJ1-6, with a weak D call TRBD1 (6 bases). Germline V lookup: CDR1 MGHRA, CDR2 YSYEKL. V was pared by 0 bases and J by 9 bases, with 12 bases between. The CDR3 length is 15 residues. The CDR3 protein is CASSQDPGALSPLHF. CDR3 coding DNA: TGCGCCAGCAGCCAAGATCCGGGGGCGCTTTCACCCCTCCACTTT.

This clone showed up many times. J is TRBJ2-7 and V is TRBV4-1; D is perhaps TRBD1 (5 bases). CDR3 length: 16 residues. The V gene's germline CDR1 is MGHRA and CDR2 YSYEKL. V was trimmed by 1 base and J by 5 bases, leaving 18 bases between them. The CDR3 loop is CASSQAAQGTYDEQYF. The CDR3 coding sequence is TGCGCCAGCAGCCAAGCGGCTCAGGGAACCTACGACGAGCAGTACTTC.

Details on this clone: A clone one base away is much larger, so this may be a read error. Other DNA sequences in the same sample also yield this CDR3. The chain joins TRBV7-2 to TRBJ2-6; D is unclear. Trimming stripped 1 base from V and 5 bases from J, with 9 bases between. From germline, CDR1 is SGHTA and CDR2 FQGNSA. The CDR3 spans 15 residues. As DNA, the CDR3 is TGTGCCAGCAGCTTAGGTGGACCTCGGGCCAACGTCCTGACTTTC. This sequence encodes CASSLGGPRANVLTF.

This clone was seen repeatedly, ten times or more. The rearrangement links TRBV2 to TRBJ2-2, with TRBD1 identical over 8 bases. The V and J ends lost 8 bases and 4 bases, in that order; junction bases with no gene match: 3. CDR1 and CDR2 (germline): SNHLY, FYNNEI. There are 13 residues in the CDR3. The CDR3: CASGQGVTGELFF. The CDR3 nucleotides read TGTGCCAGCGGACAGGGTGTCACCGGGGAGCTGTTTTTT.

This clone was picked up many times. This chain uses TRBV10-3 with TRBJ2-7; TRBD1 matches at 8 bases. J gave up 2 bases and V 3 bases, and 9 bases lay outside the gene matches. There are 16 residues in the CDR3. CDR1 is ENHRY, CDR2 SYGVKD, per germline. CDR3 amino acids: CAISDSGTGGTYEQYF. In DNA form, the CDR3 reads TGTGCCATCAGTGACTCCGGGACAGGAGGGACCTACGAGCAGTACTTC.

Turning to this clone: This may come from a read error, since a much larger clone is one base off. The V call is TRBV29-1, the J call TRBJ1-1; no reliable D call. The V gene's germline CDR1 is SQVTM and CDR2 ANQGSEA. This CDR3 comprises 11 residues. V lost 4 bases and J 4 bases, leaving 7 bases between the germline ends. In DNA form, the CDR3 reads TGCAGCGTTGTTGGGGTCACTGAAGCTTTCTTT. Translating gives CSVVGVTEAFF.

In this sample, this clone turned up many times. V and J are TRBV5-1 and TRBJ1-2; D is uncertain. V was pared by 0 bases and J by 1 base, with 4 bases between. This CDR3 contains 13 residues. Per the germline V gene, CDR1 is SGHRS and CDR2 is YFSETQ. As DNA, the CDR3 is TGCGCCAGCAGCTTGGCGGATAACTATGGCTACACCTTC. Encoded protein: CASSLADNYGYTF.

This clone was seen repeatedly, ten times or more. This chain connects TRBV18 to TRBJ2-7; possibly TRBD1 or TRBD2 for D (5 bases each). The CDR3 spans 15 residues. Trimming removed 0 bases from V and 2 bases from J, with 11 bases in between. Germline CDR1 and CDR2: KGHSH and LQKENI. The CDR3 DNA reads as TGTGCCAGCTCACCACCTTCGGGACGAACCTACGAGCAGTACTTC. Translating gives CASSPPSGRTYEQYF.

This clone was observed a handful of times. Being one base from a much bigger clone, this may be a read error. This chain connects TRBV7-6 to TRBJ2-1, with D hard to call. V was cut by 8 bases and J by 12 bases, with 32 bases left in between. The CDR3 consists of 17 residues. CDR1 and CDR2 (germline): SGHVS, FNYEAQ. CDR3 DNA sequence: TGTGCCAGCTCCCACGAATTGTTTGAGGCGAAGCAGGTTCTGCAGTTCTTC. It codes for CASSHELFEAKQVLQFF.

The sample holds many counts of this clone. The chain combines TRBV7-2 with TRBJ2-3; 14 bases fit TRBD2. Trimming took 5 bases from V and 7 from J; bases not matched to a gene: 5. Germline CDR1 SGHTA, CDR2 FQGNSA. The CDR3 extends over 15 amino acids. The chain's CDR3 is CASSQGTSGSYTQYF. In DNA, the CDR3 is TGTGCCAGCAGCCAGGGGACTAGCGGGAGCTATACGCAGTATTTT.

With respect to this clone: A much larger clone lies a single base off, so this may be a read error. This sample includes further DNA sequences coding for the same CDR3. The CDR3 DNA follows: TGTGCCAGCAGCCAACTCCGGGCAGGGGCTTACAATGAGCAGTTCTTC. Translation gives CASSQLRAGAYNEQFF. V is TRBV3-1 and J is TRBJ2-1, with D perhaps TRBD1 (6 bases). Germline assignment: CDR1 LGHDT and CDR2 YNNKEL (reference sequence). The V end lost 2 bases, the J end lost 4 bases, and 15 bases lay between the germline ends. The CDR3 has 16 amino acids.

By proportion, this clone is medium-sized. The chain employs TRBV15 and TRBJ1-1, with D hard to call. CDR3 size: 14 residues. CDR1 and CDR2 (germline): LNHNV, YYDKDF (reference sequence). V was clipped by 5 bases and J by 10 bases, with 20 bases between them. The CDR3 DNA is TGTGCCACCAGCCCCACGCGGGGTCCAAGTCCAGCTTTCTTT. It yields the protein CATSPTRGPSPAFF.

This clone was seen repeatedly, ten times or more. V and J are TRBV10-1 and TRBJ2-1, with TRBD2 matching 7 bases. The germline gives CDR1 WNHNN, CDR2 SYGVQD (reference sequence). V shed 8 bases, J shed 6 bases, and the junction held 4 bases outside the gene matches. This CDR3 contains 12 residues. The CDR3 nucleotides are TGCGCCAGCGGGAGGGCCGGCAATGAGCAGTTCTTC. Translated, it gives CASGRAGNEQFF.

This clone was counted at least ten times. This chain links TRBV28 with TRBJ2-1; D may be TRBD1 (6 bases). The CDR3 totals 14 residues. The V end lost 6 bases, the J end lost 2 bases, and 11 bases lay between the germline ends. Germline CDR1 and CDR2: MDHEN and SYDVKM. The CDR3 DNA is TGTGCCAGCAGGGGACACCAACCCTACAATGAGCAGTTCTTC. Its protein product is CASRGHQPYNEQFF.

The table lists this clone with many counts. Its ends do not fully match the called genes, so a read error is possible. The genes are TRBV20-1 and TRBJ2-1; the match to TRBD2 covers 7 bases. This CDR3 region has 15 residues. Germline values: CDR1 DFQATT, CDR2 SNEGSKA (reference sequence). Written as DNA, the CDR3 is TGCAGTGCTAGAGATTCGGCGGCGGGGGACCGACCGTCGCTCTTC. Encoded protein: CSARDSAAGDRPSLF.

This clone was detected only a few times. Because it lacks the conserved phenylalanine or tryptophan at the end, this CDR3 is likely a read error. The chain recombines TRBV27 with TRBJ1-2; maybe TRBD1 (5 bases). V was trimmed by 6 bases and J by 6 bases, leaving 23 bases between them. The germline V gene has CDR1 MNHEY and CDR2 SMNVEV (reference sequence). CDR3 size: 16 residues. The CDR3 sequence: CASSTQTAGPPDGYTP. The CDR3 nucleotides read TGTGCCAGCAGCACTCAAACCGCGGGACCTCCCGATGGCTACACCCCC.

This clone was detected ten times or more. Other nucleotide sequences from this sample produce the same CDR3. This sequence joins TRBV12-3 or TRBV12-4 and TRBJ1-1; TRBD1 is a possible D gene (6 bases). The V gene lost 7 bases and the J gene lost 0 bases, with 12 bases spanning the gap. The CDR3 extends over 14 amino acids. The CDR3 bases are TGTGCCAGCACCACGACAGGACTGAACACTGAAGCTTTCTTT. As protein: CASTTTGLNTEAFF.

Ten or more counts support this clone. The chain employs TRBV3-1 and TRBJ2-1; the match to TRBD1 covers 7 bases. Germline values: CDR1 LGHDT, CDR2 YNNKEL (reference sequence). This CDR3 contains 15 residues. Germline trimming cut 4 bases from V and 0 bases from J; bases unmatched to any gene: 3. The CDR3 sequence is CASSPRDSSYNEQFF. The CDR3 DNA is TGTGCCAGCAGCCCAAGGGACAGCTCCTACAATGAGCAGTTCTTC.